The 17 T cell receptor beta chains presented below share a single source sample, sequenced in a study of CD8 T cells in Susac syndrome (dated by TCRdb to between 2017 and 2020). Library preparation used the immunoSEQ multiplex PCR assay. RNA was extracted with the RNeasy kit and about 0.5 to 1 ug was reverse transcribed using random hexamers. TCRdb reprocessed the public reads (quality trimming at Q25 with fastp, clone calling with MiXCR) and kept in-frame beta chains. Rows with a matching CDR3 protein are joined into one entry that keeps the most common DNA and genes. This sample comprises about 150,000 distinct CDR3 sequences, around 96% of them detected only once. The ten biggest clones cover 0.1% to 0.15% of the sample. What was sequenced was CD4+ T cells from PBMCs. The receptors come from a human donor with Susac syndrome.

The CDR3 DNA sequence: TGCAGTGCTACACGGACAGGGAACTACGAGCAGTACTTC. As protein: CSATRTGNYEQYF. The rearrangement uses TRBV20-1 and TRBJ2-7; 8 bases agree with TRBD1. CDR1 and CDR2 (germline): DFQATT, SNEGSKA (reference sequence). CDR3 size: 13 residues. The ends lost 4 bases at V and 3 bases at J; junction bases unmatched: 5.

The V and J genes are TRBV6-2 or TRBV6-3 and TRBJ2-6, with D unclear. The germline CDR1 and CDR2 sequences are MNHEY and SVGEGT. The CDR3 consists of 14 residues. Between the trimmed V and J ends, which lost 6 bases and 0 bases, there was a span of 6 bases. Here the CDR3 reads CASRDISGANVLTF. CDR3 nucleotides: TGTGCCAGCAGAGACATCTCTGGGGCCAACGTCCTGACTTTC.

This chain links TRBV12-3 or TRBV12-4 with TRBJ2-7; 8 bases line up with TRBD1. The trim removed 4 bases at V and 3 bases at J, leaving 8 bases unmatched. There are 15 residues in the CDR3. In DNA, the CDR3 is TGTGCCAGCAGTTCCCGAGGACAGGGTCTCTACGAGCAGTACTTC. It translates to CASSSRGQGLYEQYF.

V is TRBV20-1 and J is TRBJ2-3; unclear D gene. The germline V gene encodes CDR1 DFQATT and CDR2 SNEGSKA (reference sequence). CDR3 length equals 13 residues. V lost 0 bases to trimming and J lost 0 bases, with 4 bases between them. The CDR3 region is CSARDRSTDTQYF. The CDR3 nucleotides read TGCAGTGCTAGAGATCGCAGCACAGATACGCAGTATTTT.

The chain combines TRBV12-3 or TRBV12-4 with TRBJ1-5, with a tentative D call TRBD1 (5 bases). The CDR3 totals 14 residues. Between the trimmed V and J ends, which lost 4 bases and 7 bases, there was a span of 14 bases. This CDR3 is CASSSTTSGQPQHF. Written as DNA, the CDR3 is TGTGCCAGCAGTTCGACGACTTCAGGGCAGCCCCAGCATTTT.

The genes are TRBV2 and TRBJ1-5; D gene ambiguous. Per germline, CDR1 SNHLY and CDR2 FYNNEI. Trimming took off 5 bases at V and 7 bases at J, with 9 bases between the two ends. The CDR3 runs 12 residues. The CDR3 DNA is TGTGCCAGCAGTCGCTTGTTGCAGCCCCAGCATTTT. It is translated as CASSRLLQPQHF. The whole variable domain, remainder taken from reference TRBV2 and TRBJ1-5, is EPEVTQTPSHQVTQMGQEVILRCVPISNHLYFYWYRQILGQKVEFLVSFYNNEISEKSEIFDDQFSVERPDGSNFTLKIRSTKLEDSAMYFCASSRLLQPQHFGDGTRLSIL.

The gene calls are TRBV5-6 and TRBJ1-1, with D uncertain. V lost 10 bases to trimming and J lost 0 bases, with 13 bases between them. Germline-derived CDR1 and CDR2 are SGHDT and YYEEEE. The CDR3 length is 13 residues. The CDR3 loop is CAGPGFMNTEAFF. DNA of the CDR3: TGTGCCGGCCCGGGTTTCATGAACACTGAAGCTTTCTTT.

The chain has TRBV23-1 and TRBJ2-7, with TRBD1 matching over 9 bases. TRBV23-1 is designated an ORF whose function remains uncertain. With 3 bases clipped from V and 0 bases from J, the junction kept 9 bases outside the gene matches. CDR3 length: 17 residues. As DNA, the CDR3 is TGCGCCAGCAGTCACCTGACCGGGACAGGGTCCTCCTACGAGCAGTACTTC. Amino acids: CASSHLTGTGSSYEQYF.

The chain links TRBV11-2 to TRBJ1-2, with D hard to call. V gave up 5 bases and J gave up 2 bases, with 18 bases separating them. The CDR3 extends over 16 amino acids. In germline, CDR1 is SGHAT, CDR2 FQNNGV. The CDR3 loop reads CASSPMRSPENYGYTF. CDR3 sequence (DNA): TGTGCCAGCAGCCCCATGCGGTCCCCTGAGAACTATGGCTACACCTTC.

This chain connects TRBV6-5 to TRBJ1-1, with 8 positions matching TRBD1. CDR3 length: 12 amino acids. V trimming: 7 bases; J trimming: 7 bases; junction bases outside the gene matches: 5. CDR1 and CDR2 from the germline V gene are MNHEY and SVGAGI. CDR3 nucleotide sequence: TGTGCCAGCACCGGGACAGGCAGTGAAGCTTTCTTT. Residues: CASTGTGSEAFF.

The chain combines TRBV27 with TRBJ2-7, with D perhaps TRBD2 (6 bases). Germline assignment: CDR1 MNHEY and CDR2 SMNVEV (reference sequence). Trimming cost V 2 bases and J 7 bases, with 12 bases left between them. The CDR3 is made up of 13 amino acids. The CDR3 here is CASSLIVGGEQYF. The CDR3 DNA sequence: TGTGCCAGCAGTTTAATAGTCGGAGGGGAGCAGTACTTC.

The V gene is TRBV6-6, the J gene TRBJ2-5; no firm D call. V lost 0 bases and J lost 7, with 12 bases in between. The CDR3 totals 14 residues. The germline V gene has CDR1 MNHNY and CDR2 SVGAGI (reference sequence). CDR3 protein: CASSYSKARGTQYF. Written as DNA, the CDR3 is TGTGCCAGCAGTTACTCGAAAGCGCGCGGGACCCAGTACTTC.

The rearrangement joins TRBV7-2 to TRBJ2-5, with a possible D match to TRBD2 (5 bases). CDR3 size: 12 residues. V lost 9 bases, J lost 4 bases, and 12 bases lay in between. Germline CDR1 SGHTA, CDR2 FQGNSA. CDR3 region: CASQEASETQYF. DNA of the CDR3: TGTGCCAGTCAGGAGGCCTCAGAGACCCAGTACTTC.

The rearrangement joins TRBV5-4 to TRBJ1-6; no clear D. The CDR3 loop spans 13 amino acids. Germline lookup yields CDR1 SGHNT and CDR2 YYREEE (reference sequence). V lost 2 bases, J lost 7 bases, and 7 bases lay in between. The CDR3 sequence is CASSLSVNSPLHF. The CDR3 coding sequence is TGTGCCAGCAGCTTATCAGTCAATTCACCCCTCCACTTT.

V is TRBV27 and J is TRBJ1-6, with 7 bases matching TRBD1. The CDR3 is made up of 14 amino acids. Germline loops: CDR1 MNHEY, CDR2 SMNVEV (reference sequence). V shed 9 bases, J shed 8 bases, and the junction held 10 bases outside the gene matches. The DNA for the CDR3 is TGTGCCAGTCGGACAGGAGGAAGGGATTCACCCCTCCACTTT. As protein: CASRTGGRDSPLHF.

The rearrangement uses TRBV20-1 and TRBJ2-4, with TRBD2 as a possible D gene (5 bases). The V end was cut by 2 bases, the J end by 6 bases, with 20 bases between. This CDR3 region has 16 residues. Germline loops: CDR1 DFQATT, CDR2 SNEGSKA (reference sequence). The CDR3 nucleotides are TGCAGTGCTAGATCCCGAATGGTCCTAGCAGCAAACATTCAGTACTTC. Protein sequence: CSARSRMVLAANIQYF.

The V gene is TRBV3-1, the J gene TRBJ2-2; tentatively, D is TRBD1 (6 bases). The ends were cut back, 2 bases at V and 4 bases at J, with 11 bases in the middle. CDR3 length: 15 amino acids. Germline CDR1 and CDR2: LGHDT and YNNKEL (reference sequence). CDR3 protein: CASSQPGGGTGELFF. The CDR3 region has the DNA TGTGCCAGCAGCCAACCTGGGGGCGGCACCGGGGAGCTGTTTTTT.